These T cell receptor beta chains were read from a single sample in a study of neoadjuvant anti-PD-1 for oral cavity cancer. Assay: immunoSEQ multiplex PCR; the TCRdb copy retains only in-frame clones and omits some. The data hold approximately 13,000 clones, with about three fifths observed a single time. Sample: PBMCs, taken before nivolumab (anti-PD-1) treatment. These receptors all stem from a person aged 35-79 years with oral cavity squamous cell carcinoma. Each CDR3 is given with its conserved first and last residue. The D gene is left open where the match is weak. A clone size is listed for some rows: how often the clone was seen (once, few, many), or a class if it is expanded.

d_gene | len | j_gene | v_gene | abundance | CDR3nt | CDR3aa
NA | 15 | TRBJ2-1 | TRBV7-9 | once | TGTGCCAGCAGGTTGAAGGGGGGCTCCTACAATGAGCAGTTCTTC | CASRLKGGSYNEQFF
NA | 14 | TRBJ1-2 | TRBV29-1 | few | TGCAGCGTTGAAGATTGGCAGGAATTCTATGGCTACACCTTC | CSVEDWQEFYGYTF
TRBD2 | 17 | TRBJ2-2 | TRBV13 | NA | TGTGCCAGCAGCTCTGGACTAGCGGGGGTAAGGACCGGGGAGCTGTTTTTT | CASSSGLAGVRTGELFF
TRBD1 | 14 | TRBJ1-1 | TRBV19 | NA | TGTGCCAGTAGGAGGGACAGTGGGAACACTGAAGCTTTCTTT | CASRRDSGNTEAFF
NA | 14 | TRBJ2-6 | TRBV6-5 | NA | TGTGCCAGCAGTACGATCTCTGGGGCCAACGTCCTGACTTTC | CASSTISGANVLTF
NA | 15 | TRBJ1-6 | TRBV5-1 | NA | TGCGCCAGCAGCTTTCAAGGGGGAGTTGGTTCACCCCTCCACTTT | CASSFQGGVGSPLHF
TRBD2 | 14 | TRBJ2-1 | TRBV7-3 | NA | TGTGCCAGCAGCCGGAGCGGGGGCTACAATGAGCAGTTCTTC | CASSRSGGYNEQFF
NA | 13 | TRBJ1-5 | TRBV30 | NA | TGTGCCTGGAGTCACGGGGGGAATCAGCCCCAGCATTTT | CAWSHGGNQPQHF
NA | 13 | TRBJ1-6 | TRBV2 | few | TGTGCCAGCGCCTTGAGGGGAGGCTCACCCCTCCACTTT | CASALRGGSPLHF
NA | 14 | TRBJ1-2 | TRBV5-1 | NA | TGCGCCAGCAGCCCCCGGACAGACATCTATGGCTACACCTTC | CASSPRTDIYGYTF
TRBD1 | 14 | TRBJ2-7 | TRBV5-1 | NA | TGCGCCAGCAGCCAACAGGGGGAGAAGTACGAGCAGTACTTC | CASSQQGEKYEQYF
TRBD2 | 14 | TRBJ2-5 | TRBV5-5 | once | TGTGCCAGCAGCCCCGGGACGGGGGGAGAGACCCAGTACTTC | CASSPGTGGETQYF
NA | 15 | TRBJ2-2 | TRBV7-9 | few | TGTGCCAGCAGCTATAGCGGACGTGACACCGGGGAGCTGTTTTTT | CASSYSGRDTGELFF
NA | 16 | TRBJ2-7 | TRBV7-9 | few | TGTGCCAGCAGCTCCACAGGCCTGGAAGTTACCTACGAGCAGTACTTC | CASSSTGLEVTYEQYF
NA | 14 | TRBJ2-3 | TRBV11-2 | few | TGTGCCAGCAGCTTAGAAAGCGGTCGGGGTACGCAGTATTTT | CASSLESGRGTQYF
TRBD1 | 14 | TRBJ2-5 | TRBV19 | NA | TGTGCCAGCAGAGGGGGCGCGACTGGAGAGACCCAGTACTTC | CASRGGATGETQYF
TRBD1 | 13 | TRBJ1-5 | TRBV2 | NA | TGTGCCACTGGACAGGATAGCAATCAGCCCCAGCATTTT | CATGQDSNQPQHF
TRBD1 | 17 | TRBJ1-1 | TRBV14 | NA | TGTGCCAGCAGTTCTCTGATTAGGGGGCGAGGGAACACTGAAGCTTTCTTT | CASSSLIRGRGNTEAFF
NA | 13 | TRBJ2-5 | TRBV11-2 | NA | TGTGCCAGCACCCTGACAGCCGAAGAGACCCAGTACTTC | CASTLTAEETQYF
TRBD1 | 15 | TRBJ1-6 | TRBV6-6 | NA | TGTGCCAGCAGCCCAGGGACAGGAATTAATTCACCCCTCCACTTT | CASSPGTGINSPLHF
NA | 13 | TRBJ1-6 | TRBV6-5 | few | TGTGCCAGCAGTTACTCGTTCGGTTCACCCCTCCACTTT | CASSYSFGSPLHF
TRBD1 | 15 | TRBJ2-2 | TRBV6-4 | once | TGTGCCAGCAGCCAGACAGGGGTGAACACCGGGGAGCTGTTTTTT | CASSQTGVNTGELFF
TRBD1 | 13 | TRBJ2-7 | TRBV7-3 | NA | TGTGCCAGCAGCTCCGGGACAGGGGACGAGCAGTACTTC | CASSSGTGDEQYF
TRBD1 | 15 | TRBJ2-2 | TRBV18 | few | TGTGCCAGCTCCCCCGGGACAGGGGGCTCCGGGGAGCTGTTTTTT | CASSPGTGGSGELFF
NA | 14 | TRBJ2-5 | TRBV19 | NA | TGTGCCAGTACCCCGCGGGGGAGGGGGGAGACCCAGTACTTC | CASTPRGRGETQYF
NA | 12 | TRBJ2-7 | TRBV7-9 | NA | TGTGCCAGCAGTCAACAGGAGGACGAGCAGTACTTC | CASSQQEDEQYF
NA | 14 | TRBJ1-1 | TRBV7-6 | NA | TGTGCCAGCAGCTCCCAAACTATGAACACTGAAGCTTTCTTT | CASSSQTMNTEAFF
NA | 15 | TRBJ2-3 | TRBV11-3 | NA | TGTGCCAGCAGCTTAGCGGGGTCCGGATTAGATACGCAGTATTTT | CASSLAGSGLDTQYF
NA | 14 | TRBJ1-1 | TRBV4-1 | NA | TGCGCCAGCATACCGGGACATTCGAACACTGAAGCTTTCTTT | CASIPGHSNTEAFF
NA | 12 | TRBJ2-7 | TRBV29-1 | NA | TGCAGCGTCGAAGGGCCAGCCTACGAGCAGTACTTC | CSVEGPAYEQYF
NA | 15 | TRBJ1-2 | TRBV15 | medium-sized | TGTGCCACCAGCAGAGATCGACCCGCTACCCGTGGCTACACCTTC | CATSRDRPATRGYTF
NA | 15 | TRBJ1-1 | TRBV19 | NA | TGTGCCAGTAGTCGGATGGGCCTATCGAACACTGAAGCTTTCTTT | CASSRMGLSNTEAFF